Described below is a single TCR beta chain sequence and its context. The antigen is undetermined. The donors were members of the validation cohort comprising over 90 subjects, separate from the roughly 700-subject first cohort. The sample is drawn from a study of cytomegalovirus exposure and HLA in healthy donors. Across the study: The approximately 610 first-cohort repertoires shared a platform with the 120 or so validation repertoires, as reported in a later analysis.

The repertoire was sequenced with immunoSEQ multiplex PCR; TCRdb's copy has only in-frame clones and lacks some. The table has about 120,000 clones, roughly 89% seen once. Study-wide results and limits: Rarity characterized most TCR sequences, yet some public TCRs appeared in many donors. Subsequent analysis found a tendency for first-cohort TCR clusters to co-occur within the 110 or so validation repertoires.

After removal of 5 bases from V and 4 bases from J, the junction contained 7 bases not matched to a gene. In germline, CDR1 is MNHEY, CDR2 SMNVEV (reference sequence). The CDR3 totals 15 residues. Specimen: PBMCs. V usage is TRBV27 and J usage is TRBJ2-3, with TRBD1 identical over 9 bases. The sequence was collected from a woman younger than 30 in good health and CMV-seronegative. CDR3 in amino acids: CASSLGTGRPDTQYF. The CDR3 nucleotides are TGTGCCAGCAGTCTCGGGACAGGGAGGCCAGATACGCAGTATTTT.